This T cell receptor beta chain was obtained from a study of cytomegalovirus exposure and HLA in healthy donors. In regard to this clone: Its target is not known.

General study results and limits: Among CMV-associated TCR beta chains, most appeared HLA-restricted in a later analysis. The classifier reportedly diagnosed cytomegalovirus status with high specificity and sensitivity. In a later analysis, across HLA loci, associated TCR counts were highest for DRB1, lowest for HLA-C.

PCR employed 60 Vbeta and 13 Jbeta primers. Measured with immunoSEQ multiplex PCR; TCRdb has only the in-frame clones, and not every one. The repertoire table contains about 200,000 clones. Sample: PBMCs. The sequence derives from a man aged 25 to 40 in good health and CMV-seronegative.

DNA of the CDR3: TGTGCCAGCAGTTACTCGATGCGCACCGGGGAGCTGTTTTTT. This sequence encodes CASSYSMRTGELFF. The V gene is TRBV6-6, the J gene TRBJ2-2; D unclear. Germline CDR1 reads MNHNY; CDR2 reads SVGAGI (reference sequence). The CDR3 is made up of 14 amino acids. V dropped 0 bases and J dropped 4 bases, with 6 bases sitting between them.